The source of this TCR beta chain is a study of molecular identifiers for immune sequencing clone quantification. In germline, CDR1 is MNHEY, CDR2 SMNVEV (reference sequence). V was shortened by 5 bases and J by 2 bases, with 10 bases between the two germline ends. The CDR3 contains 13 residues. This clonotype has a count of ten or more. Via MiXCR, TCRdb re-called the PCR reads, giving one row per CDR3 protein. Here the sample spans some 35,000 distinct CDR3 sequences, over 15% being singletons. Input material: naive CD8+ T cells from blood, with Jurkat cell RNA spiked in. Stated subset: FACS-sorted CD8+CD4-CCR7+CD45RA+ naive T cells. The chain is built from TRBV27 and TRBJ2-7; no clear D. This TCR was sampled from a human donor in good health. Some libraries in this study had Jurkat cell RNA spiked in. DNA for the CDR3: TGTGCCAGCAGTCCTAGACCAGCCTACGAGCAGTACTTC. The encoded protein is CASSPRPAYEQYF.